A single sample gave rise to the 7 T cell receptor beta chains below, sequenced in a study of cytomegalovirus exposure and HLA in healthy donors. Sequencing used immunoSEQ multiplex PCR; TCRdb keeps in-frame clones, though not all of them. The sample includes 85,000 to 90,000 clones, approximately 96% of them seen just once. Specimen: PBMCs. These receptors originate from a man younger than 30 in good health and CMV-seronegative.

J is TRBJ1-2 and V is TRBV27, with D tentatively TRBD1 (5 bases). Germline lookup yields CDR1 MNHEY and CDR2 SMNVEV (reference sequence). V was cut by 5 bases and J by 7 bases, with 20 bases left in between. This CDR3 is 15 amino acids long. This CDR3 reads CASSPGVSGRGGYTF. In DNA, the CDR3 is TGTGCCAGCAGTCCCGGCGTGTCAGGGAGGGGTGGCTACACCTTC.

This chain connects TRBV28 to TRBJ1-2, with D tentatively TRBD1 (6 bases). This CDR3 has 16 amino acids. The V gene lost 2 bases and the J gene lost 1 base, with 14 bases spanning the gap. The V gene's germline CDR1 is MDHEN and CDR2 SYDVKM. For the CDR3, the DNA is TGTGCCAGCAGTTTAGGGGGCGGGGGCAGTAACTATGGCTACACCTTC. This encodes CASSLGGGGSNYGYTF.

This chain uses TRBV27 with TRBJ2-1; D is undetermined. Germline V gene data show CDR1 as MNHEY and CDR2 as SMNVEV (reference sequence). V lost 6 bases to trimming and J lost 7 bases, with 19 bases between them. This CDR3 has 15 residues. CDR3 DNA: TGTGCCAGCAGGCTCACGAACTTCCCGGAGAATGAGCAGTTCTTC. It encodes CASRLTNFPENEQFF.

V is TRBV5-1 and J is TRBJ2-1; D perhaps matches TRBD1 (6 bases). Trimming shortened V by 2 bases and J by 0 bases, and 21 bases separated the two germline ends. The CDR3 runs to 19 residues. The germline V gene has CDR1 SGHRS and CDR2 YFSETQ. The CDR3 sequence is CASSFLPSHRGISYNEQFF. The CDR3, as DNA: TGCGCCAGCAGCTTCCTTCCGTCCCATAGGGGGATCTCCTACAATGAGCAGTTCTTC.

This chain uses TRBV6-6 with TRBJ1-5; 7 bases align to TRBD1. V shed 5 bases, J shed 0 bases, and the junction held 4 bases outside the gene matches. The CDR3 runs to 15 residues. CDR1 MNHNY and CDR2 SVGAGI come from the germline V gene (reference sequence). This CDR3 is CASSPRQGSNQPQHF. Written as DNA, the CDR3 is TGTGCCAGCAGTCCTCGACAGGGTAGCAATCAGCCCCAGCATTTT.

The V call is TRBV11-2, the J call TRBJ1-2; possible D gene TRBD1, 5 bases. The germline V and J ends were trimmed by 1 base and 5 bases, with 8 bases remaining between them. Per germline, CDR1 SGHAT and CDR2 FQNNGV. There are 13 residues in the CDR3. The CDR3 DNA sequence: TGTGCCAGCAGCTTAGGACAGAATTATGGCTACACCTTC. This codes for CASSLGQNYGYTF.

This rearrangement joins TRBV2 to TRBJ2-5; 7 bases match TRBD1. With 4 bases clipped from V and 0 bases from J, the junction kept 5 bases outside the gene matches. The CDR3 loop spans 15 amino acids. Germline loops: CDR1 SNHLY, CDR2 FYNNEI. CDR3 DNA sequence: TGTGCCAGCAGTGCGGGACAGAAGTACCAAGAGACCCAGTACTTC. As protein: CASSAGQKYQETQYF. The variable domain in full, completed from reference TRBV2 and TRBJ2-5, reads EPEVTQTPSHQVTQMGQEVILRCVPISNHLYFYWYRQILGQKVEFLVSFYNNEISEKSEIFDDQFSVERPDGSNFTLKIRSTKLEDSAMYFCASSAGQKYQETQYFGPGTRLLVL.